The T cell receptor (beta chain) described here comes from a study of CD8 T cells in Susac syndrome. RNA, at about 0.45 to 1 ug, was reverse transcribed with random hexamers. MiXCR was run by TCRdb on the immunoSEQ multiplex PCR reads, yielding one entry per CDR3 protein. Of roughly 250,000 distinct CDR3 sequences listed, almost 97% were seen once; the top ten hold 0.1%. This clonotype came up a few times. CDR1 is KGHSH, CDR2 LQKENI, per germline. V lost 3 bases and J 1 base, leaving 3 bases between the germline ends. This CDR3 has 12 amino acids. The rearrangement uses TRBV18 and TRBJ1-1, with no clear D. Input material: CD4+ T cells from PBMCs. This TCR derives from a human donor with Susac syndrome. Here the CDR3 reads CASSPANTEAFF. The CDR3 nucleotides are TGTGCCAGCTCACCGGCGAACACTGAAGCTTTCTTT. The full variable domain, with the rest looked up from reference TRBV18 and TRBJ1-1, is NAGVMQNPRHLVRRRGQEARLRCSPMKGHSHVYWYRQLPEEGLKFMVYLQKENIIDESGMPKERFSAEFPKEGPSILRIQQVVRGDSAAYFCASSPANTEAFFGQGTRLTVV.